Sequencing of this T cell receptor beta chain was carried out in a study of blood T cell repertoires in COVID-19. In the study overall: Sample material is recorded as cDNA or gDNA derived from T cells, B-cell-depleted T cells, or PBMCs.

TCRdb keeps only in-frame clones here, not all; method: immunoSEQ multiplex PCR. The sample has 100,000 to 150,000 clones; over 75% are singletons. Between the trimmed V and J ends, which lost 6 bases and 0 bases, there was a span of 11 bases. The CDR3 sequence is 14 residues long. Germline V gene lookup returns CDR1 SNHLY and CDR2 FYNNEI. The rearrangement joins TRBV2 to TRBJ1-2, with D perhaps matching TRBD1 (6 bases). This clonotype was sampled from a woman of 80 years or more with acute or convalescent COVID-19. What was sequenced was peripheral blood. DNA for the CDR3: TGTGCCAGCAGGCAGGGGCCTTCTAACTATGGCTACACCTTC. As protein: CASRQGPSNYGYTF.